The TCR beta chain described here comes from a study of blood T cell repertoires in COVID-19. As for the study in general: The United States, Italy and Spain were the sources of the acute and convalescent COVID-19 samples. PBMCs, B-cell-depleted T cells, or T cells were the source of the cDNA or gDNA that made up the material.

Regarding this clone: The junction does not match germline at one end; this may be a read error.

Germline loops: CDR1 SGDLS, CDR2 YYNGEE. There are 15 residues in the CDR3. Under the authors' procedure: Amplification from reference gene primers served as the basis for estimated nucleated cell counts. The method was immunoSEQ multiplex PCR; TCRdb's version includes in-frame clones alone and lacks a portion of them. V and J calls and clone size are those listed in that table; D and trimming were worked out from the DNA. The sample records 100,000 to 110,000 clones, 85% being singletons. This clonotype was sampled from a man between 45 and 60 years old with active or convalescent COVID-19. The chain recombines TRBV9 with TRBJ2-7; 9 bases fit TRBD2. Sample: peripheral blood. This CDR3 reads CASSVGGRASDEQYF. The CDR3 DNA reads TGTGCCAGCAGCGTAGGCGGGAGGGCCTCCGACGAGCAGTACTTC.